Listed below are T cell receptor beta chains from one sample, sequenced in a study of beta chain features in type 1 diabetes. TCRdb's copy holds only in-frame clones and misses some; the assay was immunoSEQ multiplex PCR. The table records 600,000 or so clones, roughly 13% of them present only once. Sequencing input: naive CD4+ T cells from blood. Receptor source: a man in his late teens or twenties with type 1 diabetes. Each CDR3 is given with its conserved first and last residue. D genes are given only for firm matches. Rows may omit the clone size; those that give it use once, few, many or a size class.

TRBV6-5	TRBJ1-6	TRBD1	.	TGTGCCAGCAGACTCGACAGGGACTCACCCCTCCACTTT	CASRLDRDSPLHF
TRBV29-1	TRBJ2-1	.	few	TGCAGCGTGGGGGTGAGGGTCTCCTACAATGAGCAGTTCTTC	CSVGVRVSYNEQFF
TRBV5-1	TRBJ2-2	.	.	TGCGCCAGCAGCCCTTCTAGTGGTTGGGAGCTGTTTTTT	CASSPSSGWELFF
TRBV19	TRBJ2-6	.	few	TGTGCCAGTAGTATAACAGGGATCCCTGGGGCCAACGTCCTGACTTTC	CASSITGIPGANVLTF
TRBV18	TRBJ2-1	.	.	TGTGCCAGCTCACCACCGAGTCGTTACAATGAGCAGTTCTTC	CASSPPSRYNEQFF
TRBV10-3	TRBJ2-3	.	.	TGTGCCATCAGTGAGTCGTTGGTTAGCACAGATACGCAGTATTTT	CAISESLVSTDTQYF
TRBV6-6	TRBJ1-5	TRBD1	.	TGTGCCATCACACCGGGACAGGGATCTCAGCCCCAGCATTTT	CAITPGQGSQPQHF
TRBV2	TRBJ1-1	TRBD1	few	TGTGCCAGCAGCCGAGGGGACAGGGATGGAGCTTTCTTT	CASSRGDRDGAFF
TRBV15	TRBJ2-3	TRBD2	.	TGTGCCACCAGCAGAGGACTAGCGGGAGAACGGGGCACAGATACGCAGTATTTT	CATSRGLAGERGTDTQYF
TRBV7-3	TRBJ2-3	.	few	TGTGCCAGCAGCTTAACCGGTGGGAGCACAGATACGCAGTATTTT	CASSLTGGSTDTQYF
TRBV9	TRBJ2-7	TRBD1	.	TGTGCCAGCAGCGAGACCCCGACAGGGCTCCTTAGCTCCTACGAGCAGTACTTC	CASSETPTGLLSSYEQYF
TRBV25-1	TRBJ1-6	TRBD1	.	TGTGCCAGCAGTGAAAGGGGACAGGGGTTTTCACCCCTCCACTTT	CASSERGQGFSPLHF
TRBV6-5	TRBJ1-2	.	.	TGTGCCAGCACCGGAGATCGGGCGGGCTACACCTTC	CASTGDRAGYTF
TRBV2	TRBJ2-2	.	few	TGTGCCAGCAGTGGCAACTCCCGGGCCGGGGAGCTGTTTTTT	CASSGNSRAGELFF
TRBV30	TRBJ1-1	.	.	TGTGCCTGGAGTGTACTCGTGCAGGGCTCTGAAGCTTTCTTT	CAWSVLVQGSEAFF
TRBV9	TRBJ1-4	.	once	TGTGCCAGCAGCCCGCACCCAGTGGGGTCGGAAAAACTGTTTTTT	CASSPHPVGSEKLFF
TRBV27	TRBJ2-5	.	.	TGTGCCAGCAGTTTTCCCGGGTACCAAGAGACCCAGTACTTC	CASSFPGYQETQYF
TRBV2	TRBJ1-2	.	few	TGTGCCAGCAGCGATGGGATCAGGGGTAACTATGGCTACACCTTC	CASSDGIRGNYGYTF
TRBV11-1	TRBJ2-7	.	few	TGTGCCAGCAGCCTTGATATCGGGCGGACCTCCTACGAGCAGTACTTC	CASSLDIGRTSYEQYF
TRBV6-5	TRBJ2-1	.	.	TGTGCCAGCAGTTATGGACCTCTCAATGAGCAGTTCTTC	CASSYGPLNEQFF
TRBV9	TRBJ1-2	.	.	TGTGCCAGCAGCGTAGTAGGGGAGCTTAACTATGGCTACACCTTC	CASSVVGELNYGYTF
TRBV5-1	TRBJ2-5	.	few	TGCGCCACGCGGACTGAGACCCAGTACTTC	CATRTETQYF
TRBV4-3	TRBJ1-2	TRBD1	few	TGCGCCAGCAGCCGATATACGAATGCCCCGGGACAGGGGAGGTCTGGCTACACCTTC	CASSRYTNAPGQGRSGYTF
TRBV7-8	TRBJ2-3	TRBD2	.	TGTGCCAGCAGCCCCGATAGCGGGGCCACAGATACGCAGTATTTT	CASSPDSGATDTQYF
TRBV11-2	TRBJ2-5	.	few	TGTGCCAGCAGCTTAGGTTCGGGACTGATCCAAGAGACCCAGTACTTC	CASSLGSGLIQETQYF
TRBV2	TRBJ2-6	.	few	TGTGCCAGCAGTCGGGACGCCACCCTATCTGGGGCCAACGTCCTGACTTTC	CASSRDATLSGANVLTF
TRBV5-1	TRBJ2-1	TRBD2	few	TGCGCCAGCAGCTTGGTTGTGACTAGCGGGAGAAGCTCCTACAATGAGCAGTTCTTC	CASSLVVTSGRSSYNEQFF
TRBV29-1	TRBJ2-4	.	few	TGCAGCGTTGTCCACGGGCCTGGAAACATTCAGTACTTC	CSVVHGPGNIQYF
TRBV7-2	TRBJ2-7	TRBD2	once	TGTGCCAGCAGCTCTAGCGGGGATCCCTACGAGCAGTACTTC	CASSSSGDPYEQYF
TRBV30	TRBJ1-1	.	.	TGTGCCTGGAGTTCAGGGGCAGGCACTGAAGCTTTCTTT	CAWSSGAGTEAFF
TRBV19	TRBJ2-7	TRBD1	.	TGTGCCAGTAGTACGACAGGGGGTCCGGTCGAGCAGTACTTC	CASSTTGGPVEQYF
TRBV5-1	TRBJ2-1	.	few	TGCGCCAGCAGCTTAGGATCCTCCTACAATGAGCAGTTCTTC	CASSLGSSYNEQFF
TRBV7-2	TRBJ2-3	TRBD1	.	TGTGCCAGCAGCGACAGGGGGCTCACCGATACGCAGTATTTT	CASSDRGLTDTQYF
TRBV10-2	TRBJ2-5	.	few	TGCGCCAGCAGTTCTCAAGAGACCCAGTACTTC	CASSSQETQYF
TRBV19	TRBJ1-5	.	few	TGTGCCAGTAGTATCCCCGTTTATCAGCCCCAGCATTTT	CASSIPVYQPQHF
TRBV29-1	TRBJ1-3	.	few	TGCAGCGTTGTTTTGTTGACCAGAGGAAAAATTGGAAACACCATATATTTT	CSVVLLTRGKIGNTIYF
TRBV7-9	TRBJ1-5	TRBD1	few	TGTGCCAGCAGCTTAGCGGAGGGGGCGATTGCCTATAGCAATCAGCCCCAGCATTTT	CASSLAEGAIAYSNQPQHF
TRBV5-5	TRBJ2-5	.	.	TGTGCCAGCAGTTCCCCTAGCGACGAGACCCAGTACTTC	CASSSPSDETQYF
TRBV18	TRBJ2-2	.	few	TGTGCCAGCTCACCACCGGAAGGCAGGGCTGGAGGGGAGCTGTTTTTT	CASSPPEGRAGGELFF
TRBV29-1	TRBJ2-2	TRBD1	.	TGCAGCGTTGTCGGGACAGGGAGTGGCGGGGAGCTGTTTTTT	CSVVGTGSGGELFF
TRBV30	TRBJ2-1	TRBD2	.	TGTGCCTGGCTTGGGGGGGGCTCCTACAATGAGCAGTTCTTC	CAWLGGGSYNEQFF
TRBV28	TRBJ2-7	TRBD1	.	TGTGCCAGCAGTTTAGGAGGGACAGGGAGTTACGAGCAGTACTTC	CASSLGGTGSYEQYF
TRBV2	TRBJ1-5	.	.	TGTGCCAGCAGGGCGGAGAGCAATCAGCCCCAGCATTTT	CASRAESNQPQHF
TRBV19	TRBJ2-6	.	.	TGTGCCAGTAGTATAGATGGGGGACTTTACTCTGGGGCCAACGTCCTGACTTTC	CASSIDGGLYSGANVLTF
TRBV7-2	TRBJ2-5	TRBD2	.	TGTGCCAGCAGCTTAAATAGCGGGGGAATCCAAGAGACCCAGTACTTC	CASSLNSGGIQETQYF
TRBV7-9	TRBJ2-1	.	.	TGTGCCAGCAGCTTAGGTACAGGAGGTGAGCAGTTCTTC	CASSLGTGGEQFF
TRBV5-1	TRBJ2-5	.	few	TGCGCCAGCAGCTTGGCCCCCCAGGGTCCAGAGACCCAGTACTTC	CASSLAPQGPETQYF
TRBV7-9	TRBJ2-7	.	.	TGTGCCAGCAGCCCGATGACACCGTCCTACGAGCAGTACTTC	CASSPMTPSYEQYF
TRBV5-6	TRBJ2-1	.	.	TGTGCCAGCAGCTTGTGGATAGAGCAGTTCTTC	CASSLWIEQFF
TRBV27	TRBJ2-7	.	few	TGTGCCAGCAGTTTACGGGTAGGGCTCTACGAGCAGTACTTC	CASSLRVGLYEQYF
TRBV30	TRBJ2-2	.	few	TGTGCCTGGAGTCGAACCGGGGAGCTGTTTTTT	CAWSRTGELFF
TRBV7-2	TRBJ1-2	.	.	TGTGCCAGCAGCTTAGTCGGGTCGGACCTGTCGCGCTACACCTTC	CASSLVGSDLSRYTF
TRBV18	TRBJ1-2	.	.	TGTGCCAGCTCACCACCAGGCTTTGGCTATGGCTACACCTTC	CASSPPGFGYGYTF
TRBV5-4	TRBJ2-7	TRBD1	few	TGTGCCAGCAGCCCGGGACAGGGGAACCGAAACGAGCAGTACTTC	CASSPGQGNRNEQYF
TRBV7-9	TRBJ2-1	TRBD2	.	TGTGCCAGCAGCTTTAGGACTAGCGGGCAACCTTACAATGAGCAGTTCTTC	CASSFRTSGQPYNEQFF
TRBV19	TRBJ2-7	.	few	TGTGCCAGTAGTATTGGGTTTTCCAACCACGAGCAGTACTTC	CASSIGFSNHEQYF
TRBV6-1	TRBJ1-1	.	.	TGTGCCAGCACGCTAAACAGGGACACTGAAGCTTTCTTT	CASTLNRDTEAFF
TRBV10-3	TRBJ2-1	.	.	TGTGCCATCAGTGAGTCGTGGGCTGTTCCTGAGCAGTTCTTC	CAISESWAVPEQFF